This T cell receptor (beta chain) stems from a study of post-analysis software for immune sequencing data (dated by TCRdb to between 2015 and 2016). In terms of the full investigation: Recorded disease courses included relapsing-remitting, secondary progressive and progressive-relapsing multiple sclerosis, with some patients lacking subtype annotation. The patient repertoires were compared against approximately ten previously published healthy control repertoires obtained from donors aged roughly 6 to 28 years. A subset of samples was prepared in parallel using single-end sample barcoding, then pooled and co-amplified after Illumina adapter ligation. What the work shows at the level of the full study, not this receptor alone: When samples were clustered directly using the F measure, samples prepared in the same batch co-clustered strongly, which prompted a batch-effect correction. Normalized Chao1 diversity was significantly lower in multiple sclerosis patients than controls, suggesting substantial peripheral T-cell clonal expansion. About 5 TRBV segments, including TRBV5-6, TRBV5-1 and TRBV20-1, were significantly more frequent in patients than controls. The control group was slightly older than the multiple sclerosis patient group.

The library was generated by PCR. The listed sequencing device is Illumina HiSeq 2500. To reduce PCR and sequencing biases, unique molecular identifiers were built into the TCR beta cDNA libraries. Some 500,000 cDNA molecules were obtained for every 1 to 10 million input T cells, so each molecule roughly corresponded to one T cell. Patient libraries were prepared and sequenced with the same protocol used for the earlier healthy control dataset. Within a given batch, samples were prepared together, multiplexed and sequenced on the same HiSeq lane. As for the authors' bioinformatics: Raw barcoded reads were processed with MIGEC, and single-read molecular identifier groups were discarded before consensus assembly and CDR3 extraction. VDJtools was used for post-analysis of the clonotype tables, and diversity was normalized by down-sampling every dataset to the size of the smallest sample. Repertoire overlap clustering matched CDR3 amino acid but not nucleotide sequences to correct batch-related cross-sample contamination. The public reads were reanalyzed by TCRdb: fastp trimming at Q25, MiXCR alignment, in-frame beta chains only. When rows share a CDR3 protein, they turn into one entry using the most common DNA and genes. These V and J calls derive from TCRdb rather than the authors' analysis. The sample table lists roughly 730,000 distinct CDR3 sequences, 25% to 30% of them with a count of one. In total, the top ten clones hold roughly 0.57% of the sample.

In regard to this clonotype: The clone's antigen remains unknown. Nothing much larger sits one base from this clone, and base qualities are not available.

Trimming takes 0 bases from V and 0 bases from J, and the germline ends sit 8 bases apart. The CDR3 numbers 15 residues from cysteine through phenylalanine. Only the CDR3 DNA is retained, 45 bases long and in frame from the first base. The germline V gene sets CDR1 to ENHRY and CDR2 to SYGVKD. To demonstrate the VDJtools post-analysis software, TCR beta repertoires were profiled from the peripheral blood of over ten young patients with multiple sclerosis. Multiple sclerosis patients were children and adolescents aged about 6 to 16 years. Sequencing was carried out using blood. The V and J segments used are TRBV10-3 and TRBJ1-2, with TRBD1 as a weak D call on 5 bases. The sequence came from a girl aged 10-17 years with multiple sclerosis. The DNA sequence follows: TGTGCCATCAGTGAGTCGGGGGATGCTAACTATGGCTACACCTTC. This yields the protein CAISESGDANYGYTF.